The 21 T cell receptor beta chains below all came from one sample that was sequenced in a study of shared clonotypes between healthy human individuals. Some clones are missing from TCRdb's copy, which holds only in-frame ones; the method was immunoSEQ multiplex PCR. The data contain 2,500,000 or so clones, roughly 93% of them singletons. Sequencing was done on a sample of naive CD4+ T cells from PBMCs. Specified subset: CD45RA+ positively selected. The receptors come from a man younger than 35 in good health. Some clones in this sample may be carry-over from other donors' samples.

V gene TRBV28 combines with J gene TRBJ2-7; TRBD1 agrees at 11 bases. The V and J ends lost 6 bases and 3 bases, in that order; junction bases with no gene match: 4. The germline CDR1 and CDR2 sequences are MDHEN and SYDVKM. The CDR3 runs 14 residues. Here the CDR3 reads CASRGQGVIYEQYF. CDR3 nucleotide sequence: TGTGCCAGCAGGGGACAGGGGGTGATCTACGAGCAGTACTTC.

The rearrangement uses TRBV11-2 and TRBJ2-1, with 11 bases matching TRBD2. This CDR3 spans 17 amino acids. The germline V gene has CDR1 SGHAT and CDR2 FQNNGV. J lost 2 bases, V lost 3 bases, and 6 bases had no gene match. The CDR3 region is CASSFPGTSGAYNEQFF. Written as DNA, the CDR3 is TGTGCCAGCAGCTTCCCCGGGACTAGCGGAGCCTACAATGAGCAGTTCTTC.

The chain recombines TRBV6-1 with TRBJ1-2, with a tentative D call TRBD1 (5 bases). CDR1 MNHNS and CDR2 SASEGT come from the germline V gene. This CDR3 has 15 amino acids. Trimming removed 7 bases at V and 4 bases at J, with 19 bases between. This CDR3 reads CASKRLSTDFYGYTF. CDR3 bases: TGTGCCAGCAAACGTCTCTCGACAGACTTCTATGGCTACACCTTC.

Worth noting for this clone: A read error may produce the germline difference seen at one junction end. The rearrangement links TRBV7-9 to TRBJ2-4, with TRBD1 as a possible D gene (6 bases). The CDR3 is 16 amino acids. CDR1 is SEHNR and CDR2 is FQNEAQ in the germline V gene (reference sequence). CDR3 nucleotide sequence: TGTGCCAGCAACTTATGGGGGATTACAGGGAAAAACATTCAGTACTTC. It specifies CASNLWGITGKNIQYF.

CDR3 coding DNA: TGTGCCAGCAGCGTAGTAGCGCGGTCCTACACAGATACGCAGTATTTT. Residues: CASSVVARSYTDTQYF. The chain joins TRBV9 to TRBJ2-3; D perhaps matches TRBD2 (5 bases). In germline, CDR1 is SGDLS, CDR2 YYNGEE. The V and J ends lost 0 bases and 2 bases respectively, with 13 bases between them. This CDR3 is built from 16 residues.

This clone was seen only once. The V and J genes are TRBV5-1 and TRBJ1-1; TRBD1 agrees at 7 bases. V trimming: 5 bases; J trimming: 0 bases; junction bases outside the gene matches: 1. CDR1 SGHRS and CDR2 YFSETQ come from the germline V gene. This CDR3 has 13 amino acids. The CDR3 DNA reads as TGCGCCAGCAGGAGGGGGCTGAACACTGAAGCTTTCTTT. Translated, it gives CASRRGLNTEAFF.

As concerns this clone: A much more abundant neighbour one base away suggests this may be a read error. Other DNA variants within this sample encode the same CDR3. This chain links TRBV9 with TRBJ2-5; D is undetermined. Per germline, CDR1 SGDLS and CDR2 YYNGEE. The CDR3 consists of 11 residues. V was trimmed by 3 bases and J by 3 bases, leaving 3 bases between them. CDR3 sequence reads: CASSGEETQYF. The CDR3 DNA follows: TGTGCCAGCAGCGGAGAAGAGACCCAGTACTTC.

This clone was picked up one time. The chain employs TRBV5-4 and TRBJ2-7, with unresolved D. Germline-derived CDR1 and CDR2 are SGHNT and YYREEE (reference sequence). V lost 4 bases to trimming and J lost 5 bases, with 19 bases between them. The CDR3 has 15 residues. CDR3 region: CASSPRVGPAHEQYF. CDR3 in DNA: TGTGCCAGCAGCCCGCGAGTCGGGCCGGCCCACGAGCAGTACTTC. Using reference TRBV5-4 and TRBJ2-7 for the parts outside the CDR3, the full variable domain is ETGVTQSPTHLIKTRGQQVTLRCSSQSGHNTVSWYQQALGQGPQFIFQYYREEENGRGNFPPRFSGLQFPNYSSELNVNALELDDSALYLCASSPRVGPAHEQYFGPGTRLTVT.

The chain has TRBV28 and TRBJ2-7; a weak D match, TRBD2 (5 bases). Germline loops: CDR1 MDHEN, CDR2 SYDVKM. Trimming removed 2 bases at V and 2 bases at J, with 10 bases between. This CDR3 is 14 amino acids long. CDR3 DNA: TGTGCCAGCAGTTTAGCGGGCCTGGCCTACGAGCAGTACTTC. This gives the protein CASSLAGLAYEQYF.

V is TRBV5-4 and J is TRBJ2-1; possibly TRBD2 for D (6 bases). The CDR3 loop spans 15 amino acids. The V and J ends lost 2 bases and 4 bases respectively, with 13 bases between them. Germline lookup yields CDR1 SGHNT and CDR2 YYREEE (reference sequence). CDR3 DNA sequence: TGTGCCAGCAGCTTCCAGCGGGCCTATTACAATGAGCAGTTCTTC. This sequence encodes CASSFQRAYYNEQFF.

V usage is TRBV19 and J usage is TRBJ2-7, with 9 bases matching TRBD1. CDR1 and CDR2 (germline): LNHDA, SQIVND (reference sequence). The ends lost 6 bases at V and 1 base at J; junction bases unmatched: 7. This CDR3 is 15 amino acids long. The CDR3 nucleotides are TGTGCCAGTAGACAATCCGGGACAGGGTCCTACGAGCAGTACTTC. The encoded protein is CASRQSGTGSYEQYF.

The chain is built from TRBV7-3 and TRBJ2-3; D ambiguous. The germline CDR1 and CDR2 sequences are SGHTA and FQGTGA. The V end was cut by 5 bases, the J end by 2 bases, with 11 bases between. CDR3 length: 14 residues. The CDR3 bases are TGTGCCAGCAGCGACGGACCCCACACAGATACGCAGTATTTT. Its protein product is CASSDGPHTDTQYF.

This rearrangement joins TRBV5-1 to TRBJ2-2, with D possibly TRBD1 on 6 matching bases. This CDR3 contains 15 residues. The V and J ends lost 7 bases and 3 bases respectively, with 16 bases between them. CDR1 and CDR2 (germline): SGHRS, YFSETQ. CDR3 sequence reads: CASATPGQHTGELFF. The CDR3 DNA sequence: TGCGCCAGCGCGACCCCGGGACAACACACCGGGGAGCTGTTTTTT.

CDR3 region: CASSLGKEAFF. CDR3 coding DNA: TGCGCCAGCAGCTTGGGCAAGGAAGCTTTCTTT. This sequence joins TRBV5-1 and TRBJ1-1; D gene ambiguous. Trimming cost V 0 bases and J 8 bases, with 5 bases left between them. This CDR3 region has 11 residues. Germline V lookup: CDR1 SGHRS, CDR2 YFSETQ.

J is TRBJ2-3 and V is TRBV19, with D perhaps matching TRBD1 (5 bases). From germline, CDR1 is LNHDA and CDR2 SQIVND (reference sequence). The CDR3 covers 14 residues. Deletions cut 3 bases from V and 7 bases from J, with 14 bases between. The CDR3 here is CASSISRARYTQYF. In nucleotides, the CDR3 is TGTGCCAGTAGTATCAGCAGGGCCCGTTATACGCAGTATTTT.

V is TRBV6-5 and J is TRBJ1-1, with D unresolved. CDR3 length equals 15 residues. V was trimmed by 6 bases and J by 5 bases, leaving 19 bases between them. The germline V gene encodes CDR1 MNHEY and CDR2 SVGAGI. The CDR3 reads CASRKTGVGRTEAFF. CDR3 DNA: TGTGCCAGCAGAAAAACCGGTGTGGGAAGGACTGAAGCTTTCTTT.

The chain carries TRBV5-1 and TRBJ2-1; 10 nucleotides agree with TRBD2. This CDR3 has 17 amino acids. V lost 0 bases to trimming and J lost 10 bases; unmatched junction nucleotides: 13. Germline CDR1 reads SGHRS; CDR2 reads YFSETQ. The DNA for the CDR3 is TGCGCCAGCAGCTTGGTTATAGCGGGAGGCCCCTTACAGGAGCAGTTCTTC. This gives the protein CASSLVIAGGPLQEQFF.

The chain carries TRBV7-2 and TRBJ1-5; D possibly corresponds to TRBD1 (6 bases). Trimming stripped 2 bases from V and 6 bases from J, with 17 bases between. Germline V lookup: CDR1 SGHTA, CDR2 FQGNSA. This CDR3 has 16 residues. CDR3 nucleotide sequence: TGTGCCAGCAGCTTATTCAGCAGGGGTCTCGGTCAGCCCCAGCATTTT. Translating gives CASSLFSRGLGQPQHF.

This clone appeared once. The chain couples TRBV7-2 to TRBJ2-7, with 10 bases that match TRBD2. J gave up 3 bases and V 5 bases, and 19 bases lay outside the gene matches. The length of the CDR3 is 19 residues. Germline V gene data show CDR1 as SGHTA and CDR2 as FQGNSA. The DNA of the CDR3 is TGTGCCAGCAGCCATAACTTACGACAGGCTCGGACTAGCGGCTACGAGCAGTACTTC. It specifies CASSHNLRQARTSGYEQYF.

Turning to this clone: Other DNA sequences within the sample encode an identical CDR3. The chain uses TRBV15 and TRBJ2-1, with a weak D call TRBD2 (6 bases). This CDR3 contains 13 residues. Germline CDR1 and CDR2: LNHNV and YYDKDF (reference sequence). With 0 bases removed from V and 8 bases from J, the gap between germline ends came to 8 bases. Written as DNA, the CDR3 is TGTGCCACCAGCAGAGAGGGGGGATATGAGCAGTTCTTC. It is translated as CATSREGGYEQFF.

The chain is built from TRBV11-2 and TRBJ2-5, with 11 bases that match TRBD2. The germline V gene encodes CDR1 SGHAT and CDR2 FQNNGV. V shed 9 bases and J 5 bases; nucleotides not matched to a gene: 23. This CDR3 has 19 amino acids. As DNA, the CDR3 is TGTGCCAGTACTGGCTGGAGGGTGGCTAGCGGGAGGACGAGGGAGACCCAGTACTTC. As protein: CASTGWRVASGRTRETQYF.